This T cell receptor beta chain was captured by sequencing in a study of chemoradiotherapy in HPV16-positive cancers. Study summary: Candidate HPV-specific T-cell clones and common TCR motifs came from functional assays in two HPV16-positive patients. Study-wide findings and caveats: The functional HPV-specific definition rests on just a couple of HPV16-positive patients. Candidate HPV-specific clones and E7-related TCR motifs grew in tumor during treatment.

V was shortened by 2 bases and J by 8 bases, with 16 bases between the two germline ends. Germline assignment: CDR1 SNHLY and CDR2 FYNNEI. The CDR3 totals 15 residues. Method: immunoSEQ multiplex PCR; TCRdb's copy keeps in-frame clones and lacks some. The sample records about 7,400 clones, 75% to 85% being singletons. As regards this clone: Its antigen is currently unknown.

This clonotype was sampled from a human donor with HPV-associated anogenital cancer. J is TRBJ2-1 and V is TRBV2; a possible D gene is TRBD1 (6 bases). The specimen was tumor tissue, collected from a patient who underwent chemoradiotherapy. CDR3 sequence reads: CASSELGGPGDEQFF. The CDR3 DNA reads as TGTGCCAGCAGTGAATTAGGGGGACCCGGGGATGAGCAGTTCTTC. The whole variable domain, filled in from reference TRBV2 and TRBJ2-1, reads EPEVTQTPSHQVTQMGQEVILRCVPISNHLYFYWYRQILGQKVEFLVSFYNNEISEKSEIFDDQFSVERPDGSNFTLKIRSTKLEDSAMYFCASSELGGPGDEQFFGPGTRLTVL.